This T cell receptor (beta chain) was sequenced during a study of CD8 T cells in ankylosing spondylitis. Study-wide findings and caveats: Several highly homologous variants formed a TCR beta motif that appeared characteristic of ankylosing spondylitis blood. Some of these motif variants have turned up before, in reports on reactive arthritis synovial fluid and blood. Researchers reportedly found disease-linked clones significantly enriched in matched ankylosing spondylitis synovial fluid. Researchers report that disease-linked clones proved CD8+ and relatively rare in peripheral blood.

This clonotype has more than one count but fewer than ten. Antigen: not known. In making TCR beta libraries, quantitative 5'-RACE with molecular barcodes was used. TCRdb reanalysed the 5' RACE reads using MiXCR and keeps one entry per CDR3 protein. The table includes roughly 440,000 distinct CDR3 sequences, roughly 15% detected once. V was clipped by 3 bases and J by 5 bases; unmatched bases: 8. CDR3 length equals 15 residues. Germline CDR1 DFQATT, CDR2 SNEGSKA (reference sequence). The chain recombines TRBV20-1 with TRBJ2-1; 9 nucleotides match TRBD2. This receptor was obtained from a male donor with ankylosing spondylitis. Sample: blood, either unsorted or a sorted T cell fraction (not recorded which). The CDR3 DNA sequence: TGCAGTGCTAGGAGGCGGGAGGGCCGGGACAATGAGCAGTTCTTC. Its translation is CSARRREGRDNEQFF.